A single TCR beta chain is shown here with its context. This sample is part of a study of OX40 agonist ivuxolimab in advanced cancers. Assay used: immunoSEQ multiplex PCR; TCRdb lists only in-frame clones, some missing. In the table there are roughly 59,000 clones, around 92% of which are singletons. Germline V gene sequence: CDR1 SGHRS, CDR2 YFSETQ. This CDR3 spans 16 amino acids. V lost 0 bases and J 4 bases, leaving 11 bases between the germline ends. Sample: CD4+ or CD8+ T cells sorted from blood, taken in a trial of the OX40 agonist ivuxolimab. This chain links TRBV5-1 with TRBJ2-6, with D possibly being TRBD1 (6 bases). The receptor was isolated from an adult with an advanced solid tumor such as melanoma, head and neck, liver or kidney cancer. CDR3 sequence (DNA): TGCGCCAGCAGCTTGGAGGGGGTTGCCGGGGCCAACGTCCTGACTTTC. Its protein is CASSLEGVAGANVLTF.